Below are 18 T cell receptor beta chains sequenced from a single sample in a study of blood T cell repertoires in COVID-19. Using immunoSEQ multiplex PCR, the repertoire was profiled, and TCRdb retains in-frame clones only, with some absent. The sample yields around 160,000 clones, about 85% seen once. Source material: PBMCs or T cells enriched from blood (not recorded which). The receptors here all came from a woman aged 40 to 55 who had been exposed to COVID-19.

V gene TRBV11-2 combines with J gene TRBJ2-5; a weak D match, TRBD2 (7 bases). The germline CDR1 and CDR2 sequences are SGHAT and FQNNGV. There are 16 residues in the CDR3. Trimming stripped 2 bases from V and 4 bases from J, with 17 bases between. CDR3 loop: CASSLSGGARPETQYF. The CDR3 region has the DNA TGTGCCAGCAGCTTATCGGGGGGCGCCCGACCAGAGACCCAGTACTTC.

This rearrangement joins TRBV28 to TRBJ2-4, with TRBD2 as a possible D gene (5 bases). The CDR3 is 13 amino acids. The V gene's germline CDR1 is MDHEN and CDR2 SYDVKM. The V end lost 2 bases, the J end lost 11 bases, and 13 bases lay between the germline ends. In nucleotides, the CDR3 is TGTGCCAGCAGTTTAAACGGGAAATTGGTTCAGTACTTC. Translated, it gives CASSLNGKLVQYF. Complete variable domain (other parts from reference TRBV28 and TRBJ2-4): DVKVTQSSRYLVKRTGEKVFLECVQDMDHENMFWYRQDPGLGLRLIYFSYDVKMKEKGDIPEGYSVSREKKERFSLILESASTNQTSMYLCASSLNGKLVQYFGAGTRLSVL.

The chain combines TRBV19 with TRBJ1-6; 7 nucleotides line up with TRBD1. Per the germline V gene, CDR1 is LNHDA and CDR2 is SQIVND (reference sequence). Trimming removed 10 bases from V and 9 bases from J; junction bases left unmatched: 15. The CDR3 is 15 residues long. CDR3 sequence (DNA): TGTGCCACCCGAAGCGTGGACAGGTTTGGTTCACCCCTCCACTTT. Protein: CATRSVDRFGSPLHF.

The V call is TRBV5-4, the J call TRBJ2-7; 8 positions match TRBD1. The germline V gene has CDR1 SGHNT and CDR2 YYREEE (reference sequence). The length of the CDR3 is 14 residues. Trimming cost V 2 bases and J 2 bases; bases outside gene matches: 3. CDR3 residues: CASSFETGAYEQYF. For the CDR3, the DNA is TGTGCCAGCAGCTTCGAGACAGGGGCCTACGAGCAGTACTTC.

The chain is built from TRBV27 and TRBJ2-6, with a weak D call TRBD1 (5 bases). The CDR3 is 17 residues long. Trimming pared 6 bases from V and 2 bases from J, leaving 17 bases between. The germline V gene has CDR1 MNHEY and CDR2 SMNVEV (reference sequence). The CDR3, as DNA: TGTGCCAGCAGAACCAGGGTTCGCAGTACTGGGGCCAACGTCCTGACTTTC. Protein: CASRTRVRSTGANVLTF.

This clone was observed a single time. The chain combines TRBV9 with TRBJ1-4; 12 bases fit TRBD1. Germline V gene data show CDR1 as SGDLS and CDR2 as YYNGEE. The CDR3 is made up of 15 amino acids. V shed 3 bases, J shed 8 bases, and the junction held 5 bases outside the gene matches. The CDR3 reads CASSASGTGGEKLFF. In DNA form, the CDR3 reads TGTGCCAGCAGCGCGAGCGGGACAGGGGGCGAAAAACTGTTTTTT.

The CDR3 DNA sequence: TGTGCCACACAGGGGCCAGGGGGCGCCGAGCAGTACTTC. This gives the protein CATQGPGGAEQYF. The chain joins TRBV24-1 to TRBJ2-7; 8 bases align to TRBD1. The CDR3 runs 13 residues. Germline V gene sequence: CDR1 KGHDR, CDR2 SFDVKD. V dropped 10 bases and J dropped 6; count of bases not matched to a gene: 10.

The chain has TRBV7-2 and TRBJ2-7; 9 bases align to TRBD1. Germline values: CDR1 SGHTA, CDR2 FQGNSA. V shed 3 bases and J 5 bases; nucleotides not matched to a gene: 2. The length of the CDR3 is 13 residues. The CDR3 coding sequence is TGTGCCAGCAGCTTTAGGACAGGGGACGAGCAGTACTTC. This encodes CASSFRTGDEQYF.

V usage is TRBV12-5 and J usage is TRBJ2-3, with TRBD2 identical over 10 bases. Per germline, CDR1 LGHNT and CDR2 FRNRAP. This CDR3 has 17 amino acids. V shed 10 bases, J shed 2 bases, and the junction held 15 bases outside the gene matches. The CDR3 nucleotides are TGTGCTACCCGGCCCAGGACCGGGACTAGCGACACAGATACGCAGTATTTT. Protein: CATRPRTGTSDTDTQYF.

The genes are TRBV4-3 and TRBJ1-6; D unclear. Germline V gene data show CDR1 as LGHNA and CDR2 as YSLEER. This CDR3 is 15 amino acids long. Trimming cost V 4 bases and J 3 bases, with 10 bases left between them. The CDR3: CASSPTIDYNSPLHF. In nucleotides, the CDR3 is TGCGCCAGCAGCCCGACAATAGACTATAATTCACCCCTCCACTTT.

The chain recombines TRBV5-1 with TRBJ2-3, with 11 bases identical to TRBD2. The CDR3 is 17 amino acids. Germline V gives CDR1 SGHRS, CDR2 YFSETQ. V gave up 0 bases and J gave up 1 base; unmatched junction bases: 4. CDR3 residues: CASSLEGLAGGTDTQYF. CDR3 sequence (DNA): TGCGCCAGCAGCTTGGAAGGACTAGCGGGCGGCACAGATACGCAGTATTTT.

The V call is TRBV6-5, the J call TRBJ1-6; 8 nucleotides match TRBD1. J lost 7 bases, V lost 6 bases, and 8 bases had no gene match. This CDR3 is built from 15 residues. In germline, CDR1 is MNHEY, CDR2 SVGAGI. CDR3 coding DNA: TGTGCCAGCAGGCCCTCGGACAGGGCGAATTCACCCCTCCACTTT. Its translation is CASRPSDRANSPLHF.

The genes are TRBV21-1 and TRBJ1-2; TRBD1, the D gene given by the table, was not confirmed from the DNA. TRBV21-1 is a recognized pseudogene. This CDR3 is built from 12 residues. Here the CDR3 reads CANWAANYGYTF. The DNA of the CDR3 is TGTGCCAATTGGGCCGCTAACTATGGCTACACCTTC.

This clone was picked up one time. The chain couples TRBV9 to TRBJ2-3; unclear D gene. V was cut by 0 bases and J by 6 bases, with 11 bases left in between. Germline V gene sequence: CDR1 SGDLS, CDR2 YYNGEE. The CDR3 loop spans 14 amino acids. The CDR3 region is CASSVAVFADTQYF. Written as DNA, the CDR3 is TGTGCCAGCAGCGTAGCGGTTTTTGCGGATACGCAGTATTTT.

The V and J genes are TRBV27 and TRBJ2-2; TRBD2 matches 10 bases. The CDR3 contains 15 residues. V was pared by 6 bases and J by 3 bases, with 4 bases of the junction left unmatched. Germline V gene sequence: CDR1 MNHEY, CDR2 SMNVEV (reference sequence). The CDR3 nucleotides read TGTGCCAGCAGGGCGCTAGCGGGAGACACCGGGGAGCTGTTTTTT. It specifies CASRALAGDTGELFF.

The table lists this clone with a count of one. This rearrangement joins TRBV7-6 to TRBJ2-7; D is uncertain. Trimming took 1 base from V and 0 from J, leaving 7 bases between them. Germline CDR1 SGHVS, CDR2 FNYEAQ. This CDR3 region has 14 residues. CDR3 sequence (DNA): TGTGCCAGCAGCTTAGAGACACACTCCTACGAGCAGTACTTC. This translates into CASSLETHSYEQYF.

The rearrangement uses TRBV7-2 and TRBJ1-5, with TRBD1 matching over 9 bases. There are 16 residues in the CDR3. The junction had 8 bases not matched to a gene; V was cut back by 3 bases and J by 5 bases. Germline CDR1 and CDR2: SGHTA and FQGNSA. CDR3 protein: CASSFSMGQGDQPQHF. In DNA form, the CDR3 reads TGTGCCAGCAGCTTCTCAATGGGACAGGGAGATCAGCCCCAGCATTTT.

The chain uses TRBV3-1 (or the pseudogene TRBV3-2) and TRBJ1-1; TRBD1 matches at 7 bases. The ends lost 3 bases at V and 4 bases at J; junction bases unmatched: 14. This CDR3 has 17 residues. In germline, CDR1 is LGHDT, CDR2 YNNKEL (reference sequence). The CDR3 region has the DNA TGTGCCAGCAGCCAGCTCCAGCGGCGAAACAGGGGCACTGAAGCTTTCTTT. Its translation is CASSQLQRRNRGTEAFF.